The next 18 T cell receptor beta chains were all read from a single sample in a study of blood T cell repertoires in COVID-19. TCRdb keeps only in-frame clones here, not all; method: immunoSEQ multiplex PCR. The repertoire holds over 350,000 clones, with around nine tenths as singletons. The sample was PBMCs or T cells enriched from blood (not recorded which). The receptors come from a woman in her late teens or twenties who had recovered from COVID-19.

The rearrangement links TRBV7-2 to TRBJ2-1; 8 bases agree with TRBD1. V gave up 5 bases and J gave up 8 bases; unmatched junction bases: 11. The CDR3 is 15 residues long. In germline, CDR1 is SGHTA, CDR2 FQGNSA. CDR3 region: CASSPWAGGFYEQFF. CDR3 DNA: TGTGCCAGCAGCCCCTGGGCAGGGGGCTTTTATGAGCAGTTCTTC.

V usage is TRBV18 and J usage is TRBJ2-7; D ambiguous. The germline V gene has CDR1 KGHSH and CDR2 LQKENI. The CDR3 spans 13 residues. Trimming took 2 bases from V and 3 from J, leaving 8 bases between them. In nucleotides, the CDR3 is TGTGCCAGCTCACCAACCGCAGACTACGAGCAGTACTTC. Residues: CASSPTADYEQYF.

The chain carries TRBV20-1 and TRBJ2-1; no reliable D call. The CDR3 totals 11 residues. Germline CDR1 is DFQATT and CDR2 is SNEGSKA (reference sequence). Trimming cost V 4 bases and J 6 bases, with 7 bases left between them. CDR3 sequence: CSANYRNEQFF. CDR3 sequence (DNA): TGCAGTGCTAACTATCGCAATGAGCAGTTCTTC.

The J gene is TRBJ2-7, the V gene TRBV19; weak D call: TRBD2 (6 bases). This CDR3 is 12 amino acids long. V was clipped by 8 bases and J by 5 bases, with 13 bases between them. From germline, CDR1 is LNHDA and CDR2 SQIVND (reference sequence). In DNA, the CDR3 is TGTGCCAGTGGGACTCAGGGACACGAGCAGTACTTC. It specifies CASGTQGHEQYF.

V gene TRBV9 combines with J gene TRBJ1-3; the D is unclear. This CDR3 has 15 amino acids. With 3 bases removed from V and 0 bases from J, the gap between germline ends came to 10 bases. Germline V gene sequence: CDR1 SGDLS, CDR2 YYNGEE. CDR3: CASSAQVSSGNTIYF. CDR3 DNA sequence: TGTGCCAGCAGCGCCCAGGTCAGCTCTGGAAACACCATATATTTT.

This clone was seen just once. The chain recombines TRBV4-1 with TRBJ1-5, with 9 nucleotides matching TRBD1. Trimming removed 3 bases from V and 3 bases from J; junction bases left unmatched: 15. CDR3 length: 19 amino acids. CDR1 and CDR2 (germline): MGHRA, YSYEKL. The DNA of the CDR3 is TGCGCCAGCAGCCAGGAGCGATCCCGGGACAGGGAGGCCAATCAGCCCCAGCATTTT. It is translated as CASSQERSRDREANQPQHF.

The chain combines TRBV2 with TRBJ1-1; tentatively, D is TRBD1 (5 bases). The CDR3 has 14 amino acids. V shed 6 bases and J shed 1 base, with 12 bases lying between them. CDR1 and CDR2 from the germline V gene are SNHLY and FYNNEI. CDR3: CASSAGRTNTEAFF. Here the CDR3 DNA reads TGTGCCAGCAGCGCGGGACGGACGAACACTGAAGCTTTCTTT.

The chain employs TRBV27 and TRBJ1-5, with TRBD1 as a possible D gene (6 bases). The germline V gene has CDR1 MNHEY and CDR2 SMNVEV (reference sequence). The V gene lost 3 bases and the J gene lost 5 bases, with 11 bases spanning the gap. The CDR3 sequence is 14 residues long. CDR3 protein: CASSLRQVHQPQHF. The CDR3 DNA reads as TGTGCCAGCAGTTTGCGACAGGTCCATCAGCCCCAGCATTTT.

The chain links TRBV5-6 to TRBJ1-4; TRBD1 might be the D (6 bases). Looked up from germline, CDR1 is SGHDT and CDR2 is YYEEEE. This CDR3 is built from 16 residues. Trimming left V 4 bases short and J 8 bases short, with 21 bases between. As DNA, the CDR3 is TGTGCCAGCAGCCACGGTGCGAGGGCAAGGGGGGAAAAACTGTTTTTT. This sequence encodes CASSHGARARGEKLFF.

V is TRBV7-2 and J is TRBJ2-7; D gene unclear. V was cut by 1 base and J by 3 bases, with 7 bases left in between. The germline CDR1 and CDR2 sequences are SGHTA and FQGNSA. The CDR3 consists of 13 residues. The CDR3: CASSLGGHYEQYF. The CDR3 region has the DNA TGTGCCAGCAGCTTAGGCGGCCACTACGAGCAGTACTTC.

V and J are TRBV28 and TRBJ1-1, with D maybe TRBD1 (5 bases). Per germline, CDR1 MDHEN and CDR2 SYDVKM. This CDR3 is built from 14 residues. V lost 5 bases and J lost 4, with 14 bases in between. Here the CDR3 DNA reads TGTGCCAGCAGTAGGCCCCCGCAGGGCACTGAAGCTTTCTTT. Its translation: CASSRPPQGTEAFF.

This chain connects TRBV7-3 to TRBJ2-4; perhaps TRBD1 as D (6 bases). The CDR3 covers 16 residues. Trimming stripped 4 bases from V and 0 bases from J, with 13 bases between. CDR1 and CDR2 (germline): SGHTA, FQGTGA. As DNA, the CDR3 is TGTGCCAGCAGCTCACAGGGTGGGATAGCCAAAAACATTCAGTACTTC. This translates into CASSSQGGIAKNIQYF.

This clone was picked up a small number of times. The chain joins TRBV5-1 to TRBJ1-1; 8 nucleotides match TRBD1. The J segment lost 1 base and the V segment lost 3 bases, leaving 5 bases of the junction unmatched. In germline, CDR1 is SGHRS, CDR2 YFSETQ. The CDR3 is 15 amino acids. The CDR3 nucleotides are TGCGCCAGCAGCTGGAACAGGGGGGAGAACACTGAAGCTTTCTTT. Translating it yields CASSWNRGENTEAFF.

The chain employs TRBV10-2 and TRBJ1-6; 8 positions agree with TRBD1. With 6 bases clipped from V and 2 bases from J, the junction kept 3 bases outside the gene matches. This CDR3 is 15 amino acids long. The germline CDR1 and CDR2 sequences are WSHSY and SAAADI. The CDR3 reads CASRTGATYNSPLHF. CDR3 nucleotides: TGCGCCAGCAGGACAGGGGCTACCTATAATTCACCCCTCCACTTT.

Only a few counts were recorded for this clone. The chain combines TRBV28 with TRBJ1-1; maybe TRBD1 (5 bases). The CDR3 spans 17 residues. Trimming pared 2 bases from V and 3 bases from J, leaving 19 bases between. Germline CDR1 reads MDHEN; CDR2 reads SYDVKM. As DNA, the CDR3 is TGTGCCAGCAGTTTAGCCGGTGGCAGGGACTGGGACACTGAAGCTTTCTTT. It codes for CASSLAGGRDWDTEAFF.

CDR3 loop: CATSDPGQGGGELFF. DNA for the CDR3: TGTGCCACCAGTGATCCGGGACAGGGTGGCGGGGAGCTGTTTTTT. The rearrangement joins TRBV24-1 to TRBJ2-2; 9 bases align to TRBD1. CDR1 KGHDR and CDR2 SFDVKD come from the germline V gene. V shed 3 bases and J 7 bases; nucleotides not matched to a gene: 5. The CDR3 consists of 15 residues.

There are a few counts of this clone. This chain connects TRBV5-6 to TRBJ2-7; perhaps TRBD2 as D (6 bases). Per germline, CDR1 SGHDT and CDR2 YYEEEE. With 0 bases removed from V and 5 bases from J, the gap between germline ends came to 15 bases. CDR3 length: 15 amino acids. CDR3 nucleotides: TGTGCCAGCAGCTTGGTGGGAGGTGGCAGGGACGAGCAGTACTTC. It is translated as CASSLVGGGRDEQYF.

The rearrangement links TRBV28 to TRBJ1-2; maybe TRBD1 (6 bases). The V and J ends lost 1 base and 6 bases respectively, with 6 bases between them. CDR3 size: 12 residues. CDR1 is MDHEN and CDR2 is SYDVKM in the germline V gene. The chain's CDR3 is CASSLSGDGYTF. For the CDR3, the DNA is TGTGCCAGCAGTTTATCAGGGGATGGCTACACCTTC.